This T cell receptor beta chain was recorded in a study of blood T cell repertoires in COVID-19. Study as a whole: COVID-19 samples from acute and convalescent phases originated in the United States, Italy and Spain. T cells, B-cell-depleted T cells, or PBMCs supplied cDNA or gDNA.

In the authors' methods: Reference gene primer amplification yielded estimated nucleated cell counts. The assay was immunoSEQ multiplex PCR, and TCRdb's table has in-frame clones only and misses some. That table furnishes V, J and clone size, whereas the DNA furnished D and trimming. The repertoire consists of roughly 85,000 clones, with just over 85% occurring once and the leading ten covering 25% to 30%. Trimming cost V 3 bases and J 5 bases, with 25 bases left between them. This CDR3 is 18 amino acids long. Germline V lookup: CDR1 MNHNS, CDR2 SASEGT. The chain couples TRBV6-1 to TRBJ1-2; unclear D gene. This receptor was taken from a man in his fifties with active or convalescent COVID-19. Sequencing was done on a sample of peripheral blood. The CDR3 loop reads CASSEQSDPSVIEYGYTF. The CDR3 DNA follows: TGTGCCAGCAGTGAGCAAAGCGACCCCTCCGTGATCGAATATGGCTACACCTTC.